The count of the clone carrying this T cell receptor beta chain is one. Germline and junction disagree at one end, which may indicate a read error. The CDR3 consists of 19 residues. Germline CDR1 reads LNHNV; CDR2 reads YYDKDF (reference sequence). An amount of RNA that ranged from roughly 0.45 to 1 ug was reverse transcribed with random hexamers. Amplification of TCR beta CDR3 spanned 54 Vbeta and 13 Jbeta via immunoSEQ multiplex PCR. TCRdb itself ran the immunoSEQ multiplex PCR reads through MiXCR, one entry per CDR3 protein. The sample yields almost 450,000 distinct CDR3 sequences, 75% to 90% seen once. The entry originates in a study of CD8 T cells in Susac syndrome.

The genes are TRBV15 and TRBJ1-2, with 9 bases that match TRBD1. What was sequenced was CD8+ T cells from PBMCs. The receptor was isolated from a human donor with multiple sclerosis. The CDR3 DNA reads as TGTACCACCAGCAGACTTTCCGGGACAGGGCCTCCCTTTTGGTATGGCTACACCTTC. Translation gives CTTSRLSGTGPPFWYGYTF.